The entry below describes one T cell receptor (beta chain). No antigen is known for it. At least 7 million PBMCs were isolated per sample. Combining a sample-barcoded 5' primer with a J-beta primer mix, a second PCR ran for 7 to 11 cycles. Via MiXCR, TCRdb re-called the 5' RACE reads, giving one row per CDR3 protein. The sample carries about 1.4 million distinct CDR3 sequences, around 59% recorded once. This sample stems from a study of blood T cells in healthy people across ages. General study results and limits: A greater number of naive CD4+ cells and higher diversity distinguished long-lived donors from aged donors. Per million T cells, TCR beta diversity dropped roughly linearly as age increased.

This receptor was identified in a man aged 18 to 30 in good health. Sequenced input: blood.

CDR3 residues: CSAAGTSGRAEETQYF. The CDR3 nucleotides are TGCAGTGCTGCCGGGACTAGCGGGAGGGCGGAAGAGACCCAGTACTTC. The J gene is TRBJ2-5, the V gene TRBV20-1; 16 bases line up with TRBD2. This CDR3 contains 16 residues. Germline CDR1 reads DFQATT; CDR2 reads SNEGSKA (reference sequence). J was trimmed by 3 bases and V by 5 bases; bases with no gene match: 6.